This T cell receptor (beta chain) was identified in a study of CD8 T cells in acute hepatitis C reinfection. About the research overall: CD8+ T cells specific for HCV NS3-1073 were sequenced.

This CDR3 has 16 residues. V was shortened by 5 bases and J by 8 bases, with 23 bases between the two germline ends. Looked up from germline, CDR1 is SGHNT and CDR2 is YYREEE (reference sequence). Stated time point: naive CD8 control sorted from an acute-time-point sample. People who inject drugs in the Montreal Hepatitis C Cohort were donors. The protocol was immunoSEQ multiplex PCR, while the TCRdb copy is restricted to in-frame clones and leaves out a portion. The table shows tens of thousands of clones, with about 83% occurring only once. This clone was seen only once. The genes are TRBV5-4 and TRBJ2-1, with D perhaps TRBD1 (5 bases). The clonotype comes from a man in his thirties or forties with chronic hepatitis C. What was sequenced was naive CD8+ T cells from PBMCs. CDR3 sequence reads: CASSSGRFAQVYEQFF. In DNA form, the CDR3 reads TGTGCCAGCAGTTCTGGCCGCTTTGCACAGGTTTATGAGCAGTTCTTC.